These T cell receptor beta chains were read from a single sample in a study of control samples from healthy donors and cancer patients. Clones were sequenced by immunoSEQ multiplex PCR, and TCRdb holds only the in-frame ones, with some missing. The sample contains under 150,000 clones, roughly 93% of which appear only once. Material for sequencing was blood. Receptor source: a man in his thirties or forties in good health. The CDR3 runs from the conserved cysteine through the conserved F or W. Each record gives: V gene, clone size, D gene, J gene, CDR3 DNA, CDR3 protein. A D gene is named only where the DNA matches it firmly. Only part of the rows carry a size: once, few, many, or a class if the clone is expanded.

>TRBV14|.|.|TRBJ2-4
TGTGCCAGCAGCCACGAGGCAGGGGAAAACATTCAGTACTTC
CASSHEAGENIQYF
>TRBV24-1|.|.|TRBJ2-5
TGTGCCACCAGTGATCCCCCAGGGGACGGGGTCGGGGAGACCCAGTACTTC
CATSDPPGDGVGETQYF
>TRBV6-5|.|.|TRBJ1-5
TGTGCCAGCAGTTACTCGATAAATCAGCCCCAGCATTTT
CASSYSINQPQHF
>TRBV13|once|.|TRBJ2-2
TGTGCCAGCAGCACCGACCTAACCGGGGAGCTGTTTTTT
CASSTDLTGELFF
>TRBV5-1|.|.|TRBJ1-6
TGCGCCAGCAGCTTGGAACGGACGACTTCACCCCTCCACTTT
CASSLERTTSPLHF
>TRBV7-9|.|.|TRBJ1-5
TGCGAGGGGCTTCGTCAGCCCCAGCATTTT
CEGLRQPQHF
>TRBV18|.|.|TRBJ2-2
TGTGCCAGCTCACCAGCTGTACGGGACGCGAACACCGGGGAGCTGTTTTTT
CASSPAVRDANTGELFF
>TRBV7-3|.|.|TRBJ2-3
TGTGCCAGCAGCTTAAATGCGGGGGATACGCAGTATTTT
CASSLNAGDTQYF
>TRBV4-1|.|.|TRBJ2-7
TGCGCCAGCAGCCTTACAATGGCCTACGAGCAGTACTTC
CASSLTMAYEQYF
>TRBV2|few|TRBD1|TRBJ2-5
TGTGCCAGCGAAGCCCTTTCCGGGACAGGAGGGGCCCAGTACTTC
CASEALSGTGGAQYF
>TRBV29-1|.|.|TRBJ1-6
TGCAGCGTTCGGGAGAATGATCATAATTCACCCCTCCACTTT
CSVRENDHNSPLHF
>TRBV5-1|.|TRBD2|TRBJ2-1
TGCGCCAGCAGCTTCCCTAGCGGGGATCGAACCTACAATGAGCAGTTCTTC
CASSFPSGDRTYNEQFF
>TRBV20-1|.|.|TRBJ2-1
TGCAGTGCCCGGGTTGGCCATGAGCAGTTCTTC
CSARVGHEQFF
>TRBV5-8|.|.|TRBJ1-6
TGTGCCAGCAGCTTAAGAGGAAATTCACCCCTCCACTTT
CASSLRGNSPLHF
>TRBV7-9|.|.|TRBJ2-3
TGTGCCAGCAGTCGGGCGGATACGCAGTATTTT
CASSRADTQYF
>TRBV13|.|.|TRBJ2-3
TGTGCCAGCAGCGCTAGCACAGATACGCAGTATTTT
CASSASTDTQYF
>TRBV19|.|.|TRBJ1-5
TGTGCCAGTAGTACCATAGGAGCGGGGGACGGAGATCAGCCCCAGCATTTT
CASSTIGAGDGDQPQHF
>TRBV12-3/TRBV12-4|.|.|TRBJ2-3
TGTGCCGGTACCCCTCCAGGGCCCGATACGCAGTATTTT
CAGTPPGPDTQYF
>TRBV5-1|once|TRBD1|TRBJ2-7
TGCGCCAGCAGCCGGGACAGAGCCTACGAGCAGTACTTC
CASSRDRAYEQYF
>TRBV7-2|.|TRBD1|TRBJ2-7
TGTGCCAGCAGCCTACCGGGACAGGTCTACGAGCAGTACTTC
CASSLPGQVYEQYF
>TRBV11-3|.|.|TRBJ2-1
TGTGCCAGCAGCTTAGCGGGGGTCGATGAGCAGTTCTTC
CASSLAGVDEQFF
>TRBV5-1|.|TRBD2|TRBJ2-1
TGCGCCAGCAGCTTGGCCCCTAGCGGGGGGGCTAATGAGCAGTTCTTC
CASSLAPSGGANEQFF
>TRBV9|.|.|TRBJ1-6
TGTGCCAGCAGCGTAGGGGCGGGGGGGGATAGTTCACCCCTCCACTTT
CASSVGAGGDSSPLHF
>TRBV19|.|.|TRBJ2-3
TGTGCCAGTAGTACAGAGGGGAGATACACGCAGTATTTT
CASSTEGRYTQYF
>TRBV6-5|.|.|TRBJ1-1
TGTGCCAGCAGTTCGAGGGTGAACACTGAAGCTTTCTTT
CASSSRVNTEAFF
>TRBV13|once|.|TRBJ1-2
TGTGCCAGCAGCTTAACAGATGGGGGAAGTGGCTACACCTTC
CASSLTDGGSGYTF
>TRBV27|.|.|TRBJ1-2
TGTGCCAGCAGCGATTTACCAGGGGATGGCTACACCTTC
CASSDLPGDGYTF
>TRBV30|.|.|TRBJ1-1
TGTGCCTGGAATCAGAGGGCCGAAGCTTTCTTT
CAWNQRAEAFF
>TRBV3-1/TRBV3-2|.|.|TRBJ1-1
TGTGCCAGCAGGTCCTTAGGGGCGGGATCGACTGAAGCTTTCTTT
CASRSLGAGSTEAFF
>TRBV30|.|TRBD1|TRBJ2-4
TGTGCCTGGAGTCTCCGGGACAGGGAAAACATTCAGTACTTC
CAWSLRDRENIQYF
>TRBV6-2/TRBV6-3|few|.|TRBJ1-1
TGTGCCAGCAGTCCCCTTCAAGGGTTGAACACTGAAGCTTTCTTT
CASSPLQGLNTEAFF
>TRBV19|.|TRBD1|TRBJ2-3
TGTGCCAGTAGTATTCAACCCGGGACAGGGCAAACAGATACGCAGTATTTT
CASSIQPGTGQTDTQYF
>TRBV5-4|.|TRBD2|TRBJ2-3
TGTGCCAGCACCCGGGGAAGGACTAGCGGGGTACTCACAGATACGCAGTATTTT
CASTRGRTSGVLTDTQYF
>TRBV7-9|few|.|TRBJ1-5
TGTGCCAGCCAGGGACTTAGCAATCAGCCCCAGCATTTT
CASQGLSNQPQHF
>TRBV20-1|.|.|TRBJ1-1
TGCAGTGCTAGAATGGACAGTGAAGCTTTCTTT
CSARMDSEAFF
>TRBV5-1|.|.|TRBJ2-5
TGCGCCAGCAGCCTGCAAGACTTGGGGGGAGAGACCCAGTACTTC
CASSLQDLGGETQYF
>TRBV18|.|.|TRBJ1-1
TGTGCCAGCTCACCACTGCGGGAGGGAGTAGTAGCTTTCTTT
CASSPLREGVVAFF
>TRBV15|.|TRBD1|TRBJ1-5
TGTGCCACCAGCAGAGGTCCCGGGACAGGGCAGCCCCAGCATTTT
CATSRGPGTGQPQHF
>TRBV7-9|once|.|TRBJ2-3
TGTGCCAGCAGCTATCGGTGGGACACCGGCGTAGATACGCAGTATTTT
CASSYRWDTGVDTQYF
>TRBV29-1|.|.|TRBJ1-1
TGCAGCGTCGGGACGCGGAACACTGAAGCTTTCTTT
CSVGTRNTEAFF
>TRBV5-4|.|.|TRBJ2-3
TGTGCCAGCAGCTTGTGGGAGCTGAGCACAGATACGCAGTATTTT
CASSLWELSTDTQYF
>TRBV5-6|.|TRBD2|TRBJ2-3
TGTGCCAGCAGCCCCGGGACGGTTCTCGAAGCGGGGGGCACAGATACGCAGTATTTT
CASSPGTVLEAGGTDTQYF
>TRBV7-9|once|.|TRBJ2-1
TGTGCCAGCAGCTCGGGCCGCTACAATGAGCAGTTCTTC
CASSSGRYNEQFF
>TRBV3-1/TRBV3-2|.|.|TRBJ1-6
TGTGCCAGCAGCGCACAGGGAAATAATTCACCCCTCCACTTT
CASSAQGNNSPLHF
>TRBV5-1|.|.|TRBJ1-1
TGCGCCAGCAGCTCCGAAGGTACTGGGTTAGCTGAAGCTTTCTTT
CASSSEGTGLAEAFF
>TRBV5-5|.|.|TRBJ1-3
TGTGCCAGCAGCTTGGAAGGGAGCTCTGGAAACACCATATATTTT
CASSLEGSSGNTIYF
>TRBV3-1/TRBV3-2|.|.|TRBJ1-5
TGTGCCAGCAGCCAAGGTTTATATCAGCCCCAGCATTTT
CASSQGLYQPQHF
>TRBV10-2|.|TRBD1|TRBJ1-3
TGCGCCAGCAGTGTTGGGAGGGGGCCGGGAAACACCATATATTTT
CASSVGRGPGNTIYF
>TRBV2|.|.|TRBJ1-4
TGTGCCAGCAGGCGACGGACTGGAACTAATGAAAAACTGTTTTTT
CASRRRTGTNEKLFF
>TRBV12-3/TRBV12-4|.|.|TRBJ1-2
TGTGCCAGCAGTTTTCGGGGAAACTATGGCTACACCTTC
CASSFRGNYGYTF
>TRBV5-4|.|TRBD2|TRBJ2-1
TGTGCCAGCAGCTTGCGGCGGGGGGGCCGGGGGAGAGCGCGTGAGCAGTTCTTC
CASSLRRGGRGRAREQFF
>TRBV12-5|.|.|TRBJ2-2
TGTGCTAGTGGTTTCGGTCCGAACACCGGGGAGCTGTTTTTT
CASGFGPNTGELFF
>TRBV19|.|.|TRBJ1-1
TGTGCCAGTAGTATAGGGGGGAGGGTGACGAATGCTGAAGCTTTCTTT
CASSIGGRVTNAEAFF
>TRBV20-1|.|.|TRBJ1-2
TGCAGTGCTAGTCAGGGGAGTTATGGCTACACCTTC
CSASQGSYGYTF
>TRBV5-1|.|TRBD1|TRBJ1-1
TGCGCCAGCAGCCCAGGACAGGTTATGAACACTGAAGCTTTCTTT
CASSPGQVMNTEAFF
>TRBV27|.|TRBD1|TRBJ2-2
TGTGCCAGCAGTTTGAAGGGACAGGGGTCCGGGGAGCTGTTTTTT
CASSLKGQGSGELFF
>TRBV9|.|.|TRBJ2-7
TGTGCCAGCAGTCCAACGCGGGGTGTATCTTCCTACGAGCAGTACTTC
CASSPTRGVSSYEQYF
>TRBV28|.|.|TRBJ2-2
TGTGCCAGCAGTTTCAGAGAATACGGCGGCACCGGGGAGCTGTTTTTT
CASSFREYGGTGELFF
>TRBV6-2/TRBV6-3|.|TRBD2|TRBJ2-5
TGTGCCAGCAGTTATGTAGCGGGGGGCGGAGAGACCCAGTACTTC
CASSYVAGGGETQYF
>TRBV6-5|.|.|TRBJ2-1
TGTGCCAGCTGGGGGGGCCGGGAGCAGTTCTTC
CASWGGREQFF